These T cell receptor beta chains were read from a single sample in a study of shared clonotypes between healthy human individuals. The assay was immunoSEQ multiplex PCR, and TCRdb's table has in-frame clones only and misses some. The data show about 2,100,000 clones, 85% to 95% seen once. Material: naive CD8+ T cells from PBMCs. These receptors were taken from a man aged 18 to 29 in good health. Some clones in this sample may be carry-over from other donors' samples. Each CDR3 is given with its conserved first and last residue. Size tells how often a clone was seen (once, few, many) or the class of an expanded clone, and some rows leave it out.

J gene | V gene | clone size | CDR3 protein
TRBJ2-2 | TRBV6-5 | - | CASSPAGGNTGELFF
TRBJ1-2 | TRBV2 | - | CARTATRDSSGYTF
TRBJ1-4 | TRBV28 | - | CASSFVATNEKLFF
TRBJ2-7 | TRBV2 | once | CASSAGLSATYEQYF
TRBJ2-1 | TRBV11-2 | - | CASSLEDSYNEQFF
TRBJ1-5 | TRBV27 | once | CASSLLRQPGQPQHF
TRBJ1-2 | TRBV5-1 | once | CASGERTGTGVYGYTF
TRBJ1-1 | TRBV5-6 | - | CASSPTQGGGAFF
TRBJ2-3 | TRBV7-9 | - | CASSKTGISTDTQYF
TRBJ2-7 | TRBV9 | - | CASSVGGPIYEQYF
TRBJ2-7 | TRBV13 | - | CASSLRGLDYEQYF
TRBJ2-1 | TRBV9 | - | CASSVASHNEQFF
TRBJ2-7 | TRBV4-2 | - | CASSQFSGRAEYEQYF
TRBJ2-7 | TRBV7-6 | - | CASSTLTGPEQYF
TRBJ2-3 | TRBV7-2 | - | CASRASGRPTDTQYF
TRBJ1-4 | TRBV6-9 | - | CASSYRGTKKERAEKLFF
TRBJ1-2 | TRBV27 | - | CASSLSLGTNYGYTF
TRBJ2-2 | TRBV7-9 | - | CASSLAPGLAGKGELFF
TRBJ2-1 | TRBV30 | - | CAWKSWNEQFF
TRBJ2-1 | TRBV19 | - | CVSSMGLTGSYNEQFF
TRBJ1-1 | TRBV28 | - | CASSFPGEAFF
TRBJ2-7 | TRBV6-5 | - | CASSFPRGTDSYEQCF
TRBJ2-1 | TRBV9 | - | CASSVATGSSSYNEQFF
TRBJ1-4 | TRBV14 | - | CASSQENGGNEKLFF
TRBJ1-2 | TRBV5-1 | - | CASKPQGNYGYTF
TRBJ2-7 | TRBV27 | - | CASSFGFRYEQYF
TRBJ1-1 | TRBV19 | - | CASSIGEGTAEAFF
TRBJ1-1 | TRBV9 | - | CASSETRDGNTEAFF
TRBJ2-7 | TRBV6-5 | - | CASSYSSGLGEQYF
TRBJ2-3 | TRBV7-9 | - | CASSPTGSGTDTQYF
TRBJ1-2 | TRBV4-3 | once | CASSHPTQGASYTF
TRBJ2-2 | TRBV9 | - | CASSVTLAVTGELFF
TRBJ2-7 | TRBV7-8 | - | CASSFMDYEQYF
TRBJ2-1 | TRBV27 | once | CASSQGTTQNNEQFF
TRBJ2-7 | TRBV27 | - | CASSLMAGSSYEQYF
TRBJ2-2 | TRBV9 | - | CASSVGSPNTGELFF
TRBJ1-3 | TRBV6-5 | - | CASSYRTGSGNTIYF
TRBJ2-1 | TRBV6-1 | - | CASSEDLAGEPYNEQFF
TRBJ2-7 | TRBV28 | - | CASAGTVLISSYEQYF
TRBJ1-4 | TRBV5-6 | - | CASSSGTGFREKLFF
TRBJ2-3 | TRBV6-5 | - | CASSYRLAADTDTQYF
TRBJ2-7 | TRBV6-6 | - | CASSFSLRQGEQYF
TRBJ2-1 | TRBV4-2 | once | CASSRLAGATYNEQFF
TRBJ2-2 | TRBV27 | - | CASSLIRLGGELFF
TRBJ2-7 | TRBV5-1 | - | CASSFSENHYEQYF
TRBJ2-3 | TRBV9 | - | CASSVSTDTQYF
TRBJ2-7 | TRBV27 | - | CASSSPGTGNEQYF
TRBJ2-3 | TRBV28 | - | CASSLTSETSTDTQYF
TRBJ1-2 | TRBV27 | - | CASRGRGQPVNYGYTF